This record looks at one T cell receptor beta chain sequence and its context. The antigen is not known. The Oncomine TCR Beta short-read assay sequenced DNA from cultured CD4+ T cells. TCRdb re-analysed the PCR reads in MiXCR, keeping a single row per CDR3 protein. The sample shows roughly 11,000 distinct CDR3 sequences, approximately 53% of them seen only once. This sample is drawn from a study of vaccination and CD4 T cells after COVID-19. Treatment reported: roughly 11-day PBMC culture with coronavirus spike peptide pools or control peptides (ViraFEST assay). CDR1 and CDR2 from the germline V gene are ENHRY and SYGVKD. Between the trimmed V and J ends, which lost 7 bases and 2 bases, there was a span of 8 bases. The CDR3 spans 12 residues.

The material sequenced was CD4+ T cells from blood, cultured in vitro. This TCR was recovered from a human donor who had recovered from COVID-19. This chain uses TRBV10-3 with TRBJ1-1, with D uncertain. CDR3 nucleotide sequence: TGTGCCATCAAAGGCTCCAACACTGAAGCTTTCTTT. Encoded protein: CAIKGSNTEAFF.